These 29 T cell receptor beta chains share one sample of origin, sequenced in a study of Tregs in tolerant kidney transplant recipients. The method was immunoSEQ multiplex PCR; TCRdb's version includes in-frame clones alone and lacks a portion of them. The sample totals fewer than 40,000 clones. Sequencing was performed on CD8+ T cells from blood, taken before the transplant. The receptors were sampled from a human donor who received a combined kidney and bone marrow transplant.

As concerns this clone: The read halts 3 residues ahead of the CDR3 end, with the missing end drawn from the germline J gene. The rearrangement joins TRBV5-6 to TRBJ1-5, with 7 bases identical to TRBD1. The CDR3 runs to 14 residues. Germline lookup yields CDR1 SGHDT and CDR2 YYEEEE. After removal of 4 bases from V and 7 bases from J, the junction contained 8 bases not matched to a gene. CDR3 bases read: TGTGCCAGCAGCGGCACAGGGGTTAAGCAGCCC. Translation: CASSGTGVKQP. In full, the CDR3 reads CASSGTGVKQPQHF.

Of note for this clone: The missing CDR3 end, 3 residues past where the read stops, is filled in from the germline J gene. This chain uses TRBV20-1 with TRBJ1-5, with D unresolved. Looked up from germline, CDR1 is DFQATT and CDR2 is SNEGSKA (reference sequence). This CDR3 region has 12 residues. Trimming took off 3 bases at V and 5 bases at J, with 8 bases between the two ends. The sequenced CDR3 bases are TGCAGTGCTAGCGGGGAATATCAGCCC. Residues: CSASGEYQP. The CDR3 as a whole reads CSASGEYQPQHF.

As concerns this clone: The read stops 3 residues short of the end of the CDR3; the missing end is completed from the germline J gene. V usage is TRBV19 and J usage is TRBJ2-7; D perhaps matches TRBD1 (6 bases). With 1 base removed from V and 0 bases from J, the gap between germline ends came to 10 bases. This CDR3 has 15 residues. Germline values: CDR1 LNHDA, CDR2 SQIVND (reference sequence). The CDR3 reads CASSIVKDSSYEQYF. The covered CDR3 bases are TGTGCCAGTAGTATAGTCAAGGACAGCTCCTACGAG.

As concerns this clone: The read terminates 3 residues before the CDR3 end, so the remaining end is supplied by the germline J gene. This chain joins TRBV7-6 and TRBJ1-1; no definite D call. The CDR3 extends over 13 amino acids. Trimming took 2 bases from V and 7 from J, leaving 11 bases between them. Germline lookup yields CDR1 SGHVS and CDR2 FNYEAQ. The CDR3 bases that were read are TGTGCCAGCAGCTTATCGCGAAACCATGAA. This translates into CASSLSRNHE. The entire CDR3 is CASSLSRNHEAFF.

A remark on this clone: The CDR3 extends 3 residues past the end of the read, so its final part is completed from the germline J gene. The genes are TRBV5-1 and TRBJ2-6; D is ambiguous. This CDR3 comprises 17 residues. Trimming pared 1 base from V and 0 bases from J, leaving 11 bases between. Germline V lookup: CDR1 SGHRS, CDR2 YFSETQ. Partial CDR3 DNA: TGCGCCAGCAGCTTGTGGCCAAGTCACTCTGGGGCCAACGTC. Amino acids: CASSLWPSHSGANV. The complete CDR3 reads CASSLWPSHSGANVLTF.

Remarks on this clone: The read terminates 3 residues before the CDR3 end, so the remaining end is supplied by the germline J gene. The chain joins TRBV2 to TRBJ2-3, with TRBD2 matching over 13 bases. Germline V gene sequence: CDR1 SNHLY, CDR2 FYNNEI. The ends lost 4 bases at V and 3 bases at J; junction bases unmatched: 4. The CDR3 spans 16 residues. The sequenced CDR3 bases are TGTGCCAGCAGTGTAGGGACTAGCGGGAAAACAGATACG. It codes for CASSVGTSGKTDT. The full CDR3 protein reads CASSVGTSGKTDTQYF.

CDR3 DNA (partial): TGCGCCAGCAGTGAGAGAACAGGGCTTAGGCAGCCC. Translating gives CASSERTGLRQP. The entire CDR3 is CASSERTGLRQPQHF. The chain uses TRBV4-1 and TRBJ1-5, with D possibly TRBD1 on 6 matching bases. The missing CDR3 end, 3 residues past where the read stops, is filled in from the germline J gene. V was trimmed by 6 bases and J by 7 bases, leaving 19 bases between them. The CDR3 length is 15 residues. The germline CDR1 and CDR2 sequences are MGHRA and YSYEKL.

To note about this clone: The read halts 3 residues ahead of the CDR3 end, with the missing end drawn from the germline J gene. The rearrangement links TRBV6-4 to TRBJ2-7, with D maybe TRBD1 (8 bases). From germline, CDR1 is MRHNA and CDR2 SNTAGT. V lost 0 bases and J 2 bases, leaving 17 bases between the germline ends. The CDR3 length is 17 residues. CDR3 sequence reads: CASSDSKTGGDTYEQYF. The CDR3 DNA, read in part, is TGTGCCAGCAGTGACTCTAAAACAGGGGGGGATACCTACGAG.

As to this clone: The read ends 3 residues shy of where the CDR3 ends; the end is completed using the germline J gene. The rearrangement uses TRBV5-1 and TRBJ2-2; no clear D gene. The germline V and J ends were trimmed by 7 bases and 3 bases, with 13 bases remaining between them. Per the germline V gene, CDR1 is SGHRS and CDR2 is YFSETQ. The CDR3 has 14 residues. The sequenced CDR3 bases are TGCGCCAGCCCGGATGACACGGACACCGGGGAG. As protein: CASPDDTDTGE. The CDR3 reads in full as CASPDDTDTGELFF.

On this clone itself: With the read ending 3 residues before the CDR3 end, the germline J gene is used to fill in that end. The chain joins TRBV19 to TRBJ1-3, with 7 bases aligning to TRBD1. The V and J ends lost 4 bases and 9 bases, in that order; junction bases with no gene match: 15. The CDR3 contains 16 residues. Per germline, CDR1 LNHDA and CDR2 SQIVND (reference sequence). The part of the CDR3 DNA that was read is TGTGCCAGTAGTAAGCTGCGACAGGGAGGTCCGGGCACC. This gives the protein CASSKLRQGGPGT. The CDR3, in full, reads CASSKLRQGGPGTIYF. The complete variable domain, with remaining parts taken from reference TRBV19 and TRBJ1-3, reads DGGITQSPKYLFRKEGQNVTLSCEQNLNHDAMYWYRQDPGQGLRLIYYSQIVNDFQKGDIAEGYSVSREKKESFPLTVTSAQKNPTAFYLCASSKLRQGGPGTIYFGEGSWLTVV.

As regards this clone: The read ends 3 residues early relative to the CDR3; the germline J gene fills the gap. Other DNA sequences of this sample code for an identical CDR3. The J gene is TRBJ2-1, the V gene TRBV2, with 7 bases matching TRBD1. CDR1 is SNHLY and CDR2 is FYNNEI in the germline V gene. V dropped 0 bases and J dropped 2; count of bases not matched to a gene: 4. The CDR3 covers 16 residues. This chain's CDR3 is CASSEAGTGAYNEQFF. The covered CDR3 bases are TGTGCCAGCAGTGAAGCGGGCACAGGGGCCTACAATGAG.

CDR3 amino acids: CASSLGAGEYEQYF. The sequenced CDR3 bases are TGTGCCAGCAGCTTAGGGGCAGGGGAGTACGAG. The V call is TRBV7-8, the J call TRBJ2-7, with TRBD1 as a possible D gene (6 bases). The read terminates 3 residues ahead of where the CDR3 ends, so the germline J gene completes it. The V end was cut by 1 base, the J end by 4 bases, with 11 bases between. Germline V lookup: CDR1 SGHVS, CDR2 FQNEAQ. The CDR3 spans 14 residues.

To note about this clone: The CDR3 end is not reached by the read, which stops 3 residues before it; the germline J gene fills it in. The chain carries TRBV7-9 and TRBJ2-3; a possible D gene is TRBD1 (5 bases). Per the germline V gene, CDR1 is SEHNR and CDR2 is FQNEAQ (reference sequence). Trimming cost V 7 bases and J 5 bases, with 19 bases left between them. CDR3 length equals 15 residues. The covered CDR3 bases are TGTGCCAGCACCCCCCGGAGAATAGGGGAAGATACG. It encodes CASTPRRIGEDT. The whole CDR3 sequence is CASTPRRIGEDTQYF.

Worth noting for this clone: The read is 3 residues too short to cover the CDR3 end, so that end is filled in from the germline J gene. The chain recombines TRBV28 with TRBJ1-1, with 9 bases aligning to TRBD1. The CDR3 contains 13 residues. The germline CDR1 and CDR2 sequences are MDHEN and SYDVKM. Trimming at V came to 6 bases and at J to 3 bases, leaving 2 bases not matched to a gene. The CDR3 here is CASSDRGDTEAFF. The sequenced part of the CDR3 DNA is TGTGCCAGCAGCGACAGGGGGGACACTGAA.

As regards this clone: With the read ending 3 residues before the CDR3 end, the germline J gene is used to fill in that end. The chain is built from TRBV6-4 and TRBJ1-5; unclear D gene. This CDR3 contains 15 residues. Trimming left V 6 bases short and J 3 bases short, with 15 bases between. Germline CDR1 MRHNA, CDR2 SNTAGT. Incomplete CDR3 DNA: TGTGCCAGCAGGGATGTTAGGGTAGACAATCAGCCC. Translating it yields CASRDVRVDNQP. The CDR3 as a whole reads CASRDVRVDNQPQHF.

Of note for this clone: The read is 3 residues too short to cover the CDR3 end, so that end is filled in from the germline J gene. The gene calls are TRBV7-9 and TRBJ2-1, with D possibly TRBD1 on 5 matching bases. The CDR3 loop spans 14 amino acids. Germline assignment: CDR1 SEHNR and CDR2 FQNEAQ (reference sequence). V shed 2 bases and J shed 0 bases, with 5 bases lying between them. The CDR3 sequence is CASSLTGSYNEQFF. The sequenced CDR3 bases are TGTGCCAGCAGCTTAACAGGCTCCTACAATGAG.

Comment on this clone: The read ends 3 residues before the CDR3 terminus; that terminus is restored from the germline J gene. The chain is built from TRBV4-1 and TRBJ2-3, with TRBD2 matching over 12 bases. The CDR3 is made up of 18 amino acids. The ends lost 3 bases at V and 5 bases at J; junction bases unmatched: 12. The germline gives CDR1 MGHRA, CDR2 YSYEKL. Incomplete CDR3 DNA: TGCGCCAGCAGCCAGGCCGAACTAGCGGGGGGCATCAGAGATACG. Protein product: CASSQAELAGGIRDT. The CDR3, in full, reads CASSQAELAGGIRDTQYF.

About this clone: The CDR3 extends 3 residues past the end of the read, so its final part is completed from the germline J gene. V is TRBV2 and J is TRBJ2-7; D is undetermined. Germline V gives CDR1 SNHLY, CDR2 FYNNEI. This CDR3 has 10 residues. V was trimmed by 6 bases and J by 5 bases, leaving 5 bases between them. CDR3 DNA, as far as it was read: TGTGCCAGCAGGTACAACGAG. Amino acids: CASRYNE. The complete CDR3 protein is CASRYNEQYF.

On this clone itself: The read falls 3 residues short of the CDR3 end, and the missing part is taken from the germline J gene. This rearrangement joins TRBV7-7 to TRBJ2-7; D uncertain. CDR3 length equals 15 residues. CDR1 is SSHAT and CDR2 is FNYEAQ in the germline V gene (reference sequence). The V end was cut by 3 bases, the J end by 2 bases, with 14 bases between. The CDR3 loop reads CASSFTEAPTYEQYF. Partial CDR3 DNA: TGTGCCAGCAGCTTCACTGAAGCTCCCACCTACGAG.

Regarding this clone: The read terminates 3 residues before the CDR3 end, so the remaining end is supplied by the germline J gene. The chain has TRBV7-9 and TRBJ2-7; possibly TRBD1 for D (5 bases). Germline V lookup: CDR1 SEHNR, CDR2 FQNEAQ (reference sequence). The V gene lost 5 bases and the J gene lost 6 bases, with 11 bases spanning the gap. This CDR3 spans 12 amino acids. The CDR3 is CASSPPDTEQYF. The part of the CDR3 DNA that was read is TGTGCCAGCAGCCCCCCGGACACCGAG.

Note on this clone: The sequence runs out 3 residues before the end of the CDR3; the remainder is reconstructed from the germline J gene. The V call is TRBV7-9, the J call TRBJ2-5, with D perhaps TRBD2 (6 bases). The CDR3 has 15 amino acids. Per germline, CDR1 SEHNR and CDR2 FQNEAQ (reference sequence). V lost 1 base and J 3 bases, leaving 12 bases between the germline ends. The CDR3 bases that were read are TGTGCCAGCAGCTTAGAGCGGGCTACTGAAGAGACC. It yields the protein CASSLERATEET. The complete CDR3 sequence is CASSLERATEETQYF.

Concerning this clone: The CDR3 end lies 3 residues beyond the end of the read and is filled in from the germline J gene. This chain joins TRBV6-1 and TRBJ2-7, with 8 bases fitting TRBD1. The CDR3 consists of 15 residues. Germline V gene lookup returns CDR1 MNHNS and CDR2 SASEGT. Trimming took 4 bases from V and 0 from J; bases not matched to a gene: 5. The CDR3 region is CASSVGQASSYEQYF. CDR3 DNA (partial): TGTGCCAGCAGTGTGGGACAGGCAAGCTCCTACGAG.

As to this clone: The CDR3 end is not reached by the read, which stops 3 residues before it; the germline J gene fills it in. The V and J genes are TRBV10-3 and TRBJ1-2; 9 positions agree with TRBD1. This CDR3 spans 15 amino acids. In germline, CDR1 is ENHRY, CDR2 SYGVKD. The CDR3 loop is CAINEVGQGSEGYTF. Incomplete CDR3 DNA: TGTGCCATCAATGAAGTGGGACAGGGCTCAGAGGGC.

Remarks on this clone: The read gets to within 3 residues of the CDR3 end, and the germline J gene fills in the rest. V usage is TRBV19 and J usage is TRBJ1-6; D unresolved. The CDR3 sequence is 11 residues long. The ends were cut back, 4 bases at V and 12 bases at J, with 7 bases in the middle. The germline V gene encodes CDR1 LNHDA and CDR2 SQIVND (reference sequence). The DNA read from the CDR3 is TGTGCCAGTAGTAGCCCGGGACCC. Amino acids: CASSSPGP. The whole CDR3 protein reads CASSSPGPLHF.

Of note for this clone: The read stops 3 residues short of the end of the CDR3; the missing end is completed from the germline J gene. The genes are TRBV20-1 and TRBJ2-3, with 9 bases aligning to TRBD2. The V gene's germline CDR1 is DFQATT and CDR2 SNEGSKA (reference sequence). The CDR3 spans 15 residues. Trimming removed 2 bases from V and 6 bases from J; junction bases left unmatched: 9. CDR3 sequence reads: CSARTIGTSMDTQYF. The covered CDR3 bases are TGCAGTGCTAGAACGATTGGGACTAGCATGGATACG.

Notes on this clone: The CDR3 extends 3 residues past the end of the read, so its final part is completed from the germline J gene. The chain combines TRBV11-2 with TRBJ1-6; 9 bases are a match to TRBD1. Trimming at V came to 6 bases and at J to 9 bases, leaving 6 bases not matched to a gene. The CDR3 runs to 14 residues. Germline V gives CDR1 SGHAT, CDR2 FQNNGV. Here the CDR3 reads CASSLQGAGSPLHF. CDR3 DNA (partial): TGTGCCAGCAGTTTACAGGGGGCTGGTTCACCC.

The covered CDR3 bases are TGTGCCAGCTCGCCCGCTAGCGGGGGGACCTACAATGAG. Residues: CASSPASGGTYNE. The CDR3 reads in full as CASSPASGGTYNEQFF. The V gene is TRBV18, the J gene TRBJ2-1, with 11 bases aligning to TRBD2. The read gets to within 3 residues of the CDR3 end, and the germline J gene fills in the rest. Per germline, CDR1 KGHSH and CDR2 LQKENI. The CDR3 is 16 residues long. Losses at the gene ends were 6 bases for V and 2 bases for J; bases not matched to a gene: 6.

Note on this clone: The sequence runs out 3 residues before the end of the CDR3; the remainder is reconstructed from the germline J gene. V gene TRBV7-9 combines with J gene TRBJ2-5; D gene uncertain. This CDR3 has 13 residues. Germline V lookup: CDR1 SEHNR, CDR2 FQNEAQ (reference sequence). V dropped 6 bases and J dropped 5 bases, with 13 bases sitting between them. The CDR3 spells CASSAVLGETQYF. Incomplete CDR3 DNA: TGTGCCAGCAGTGCCGTCCTAGGCGAGACC.

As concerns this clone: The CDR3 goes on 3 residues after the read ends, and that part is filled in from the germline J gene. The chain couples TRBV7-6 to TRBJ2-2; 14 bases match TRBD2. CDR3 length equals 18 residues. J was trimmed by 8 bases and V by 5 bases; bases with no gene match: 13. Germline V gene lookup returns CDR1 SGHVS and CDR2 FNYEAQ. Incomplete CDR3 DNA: TGTGCCAGCAGCACGGGACTAGCGGGAGACGGGTATCCTGGGGAG. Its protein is CASSTGLAGDGYPGE. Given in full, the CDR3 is CASSTGLAGDGYPGELFF.